These T cell receptor beta chains were read from a single sample in a study of blood T cell repertoires in COVID-19. Produced via immunoSEQ multiplex PCR; TCRdb's table is partial and in-frame only. The sample includes about 69,000 clones, roughly four fifths seen only once; the top ten take more than 10%. The sequenced material came from peripheral blood. These receptors all stem from a man aged 45 to 65 with COVID-19, enrolled during active disease. The CDR3 runs from the conserved cysteine through the conserved F or W. The D gene is left open where the match is weak. Size tells how often a clone was seen (once, few, many) or the class of an expanded clone, and some rows leave it out.

>-|TRBV5-1|-|TRBJ2-7
TGCGCCAGCAGAATGGCTTTAAGCTCCTACGAGCAGTACTTC
CASRMALSSYEQYF
>-|TRBV4-1|-|TRBJ2-5
TGCGCCAGCAGCCAATTCCGTCGGGAGACCCAGTACTTC
CASSQFRRETQYF
>-|TRBV5-6|-|TRBJ2-7
TGTGCCAGCAGCCTAAGCGGGACAGGACTTTACGAGCAGTACTTC
CASSLSGTGLYEQYF
>-|TRBV4-2|-|TRBJ1-2
TGTGCCAGCAGCCAAGAATTCCGAGCTAACTATGGCTACACCTTC
CASSQEFRANYGYTF
>-|TRBV5-1|-|TRBJ2-5
TGCGCCAGCAAGACCGTTACAGGGCTCCAAGAGACCCAGTACTTC
CASKTVTGLQETQYF
>-|TRBV7-2|-|TRBJ1-5
TGTGCCAGCAGCTATCGGGGAGGGGTGGGACAGCCCCAGCATTTT
CASSYRGGVGQPQHF
>-|TRBV4-1|-|TRBJ1-5
TGCGCCAGCAGCCAAGATCCGGTCGGTCGACAGCCCCAGCATTTT
CASSQDPVGRQPQHF
>-|TRBV30|-|TRBJ1-2
TGTGCCTGGAGTGTAAACCCCCCGGTTGGCTACACCTTC
CAWSVNPPVGYTF
>once|TRBV19|TRBD1|TRBJ1-5
TGTGCCACTGCCGGGACAGGAAATAGCAATCAGCCCCAGCATTTT
CATAGTGNSNQPQHF
>-|TRBV6-4|-|TRBJ1-2
TGTGCCAGCAGACTTAATGAGGGTCCCGCTTACGGCTACACCTTC
CASRLNEGPAYGYTF
>-|TRBV4-1|-|TRBJ1-4
TGCGCCAGCAGCCAAGCGCAGGGTGAAAAACTGTTTTTT
CASSQAQGEKLFF
>once|TRBV3-1/TRBV3-2|-|TRBJ2-2
TGTGCCAGCAGCCAAGATGTGTGGGGGGAAGAAAGGGAGCTGTTTTTT
CASSQDVWGEERELFF
>-|TRBV30|-|TRBJ1-3
TGTGCCTGGAAGAGGCCCGAGGATGTAGGAAACACCATATATTTT
CAWKRPEDVGNTIYF
>-|TRBV5-1|-|TRBJ2-5
TGCGCCAGCAGCTTACAGGGCGGCGAGACCCAGTACTTC
CASSLQGGETQYF
>-|TRBV3-1/TRBV3-2|-|TRBJ2-1
TGTGCCAGCAGCCAAGGAACAGCTTACAATGAGCAGTTCTTC
CASSQGTAYNEQFF
>-|TRBV18|TRBD1|TRBJ2-2
TGTGCCAGCTCACTTTCAGGGGGCTATAACACCGGGGAGCTGTTTTTT
CASSLSGGYNTGELFF
>-|TRBV6-1|-|TRBJ2-2
TGTGCCAGCAGTGACCAAGGGGCCAACGCCCGGGAGCTGTTTTTT
CASSDQGANARELFF
>-|TRBV5-1|TRBD2|TRBJ2-5
TGCGCCAGCAGCTTGGGGGCTAGCGGGGGCGTCCAAGAGACCCAGTACTTC
CASSLGASGGVQETQYF
>-|TRBV6-2/TRBV6-3|TRBD1|TRBJ2-1
TGTGCCAGCAGTTACGGTGGACAGGGAAAGTTCAATGAGCAGTTCTTC
CASSYGGQGKFNEQFF
>-|TRBV4-1|-|TRBJ1-1
TGCGCCAGCAGCCAAGGCGTTGGGAGTCTAGATAATGAAGCTTTCTTT
CASSQGVGSLDNEAFF
>-|TRBV6-5|-|TRBJ2-1
TGTGCCAGCAGGGCCCCCAGGGTAGATGAGCAGTTCTTC
CASRAPRVDEQFF
>-|TRBV7-7|TRBD1|TRBJ2-2
TGTGCCAGCAGCTTGGGACAGGGATCCGGGGAGCTGTTTTTT
CASSLGQGSGELFF
>few|TRBV5-4|TRBD2|TRBJ2-1
TGTGCCAGCACGATAGTAAGCGGGGGAAGATACAATGAGCAGTTCTTC
CASTIVSGGRYNEQFF
>-|TRBV4-1|-|TRBJ2-2
TGCGCCAGCAGCCAAGATACAGGGAAGGCAAACACCGGGGAGCTGTTTTTT
CASSQDTGKANTGELFF
>-|TRBV3-1/TRBV3-2|TRBD1|TRBJ2-7
TGTGCCAGCAGCCAACCGGGACAGGGGGAACACGAGCAGTACTTC
CASSQPGQGEHEQYF
>many|TRBV6-1|-|TRBJ1-1
TGTGCCAGCAGTGAATACGAGGGCACTGAAGCTTTCTTT
CASSEYEGTEAFF
>once|TRBV2|-|TRBJ2-5
TGTGCCAGCAGTCTGCGGCCAGAGACCCAGTACTTC
CASSLRPETQYF
>-|TRBV27|TRBD2|TRBJ2-1
TGTGCCAGCAGTAGCGGGGGAGACTCCTACAATGAGCAGTTCTTC
CASSSGGDSYNEQFF
>-|TRBV2|-|TRBJ2-3
TGTGCCAGCAGGCTAGACGCTAGCACAGATACGCAGTATTTT
CASRLDASTDTQYF
>-|TRBV4-1|-|TRBJ1-6
TGCGCCAGCAGCCCCTTGGACAGCCCCCTCCACTTT
CASSPLDSPLHF
>-|TRBV4-1|TRBD1|TRBJ2-7
TGCGCCAGCAGCCACCGGACAGGGACCCCCTACGAGCAGTACTTC
CASSHRTGTPYEQYF
>-|TRBV5-1|-|TRBJ1-6
TGCGCCAGCAGCTTGGGACAGGTTAATTCACCCCTCCACTTT
CASSLGQVNSPLHF
>few|TRBV6-5|-|TRBJ1-2
TGTGCCAGCAGTTGGGCAGCTTCCTATGGCTACACCTTC
CASSWAASYGYTF
>-|TRBV27|-|TRBJ1-2
TGTGCCAGCAGTTCCAGGGCGTTAGGCAACTATGGCTACACCTTC
CASSSRALGNYGYTF
>-|TRBV11-2|-|TRBJ2-3
TGTGCCAGCAGCCCCCCACACCTCACAGATACGCAGTATTTT
CASSPPHLTDTQYF
>-|TRBV19|-|TRBJ1-5
TGTGCCAGTAGTATAGAGGGCAGGGTTTACAATCAGCCCCAGCATTTT
CASSIEGRVYNQPQHF
>-|TRBV18|TRBD2|TRBJ2-1
TGTGCCAGCTCACCAGCCGGGACTAGCGGCCACAATGAGCAGTTCTTC
CASSPAGTSGHNEQFF
>-|TRBV27|-|TRBJ1-6
TGTGCCAGCAGTTTATATTCCACTGATTCACCCCTCCACTTT
CASSLYSTDSPLHF
>-|TRBV30|TRBD1|TRBJ1-5
TGTGCCTGGAGTGTACGGTCTTTGAAGACAGGGGTAGGTCAGCCCCAGCATTTT
CAWSVRSLKTGVGQPQHF
>-|TRBV7-3|TRBD2|TRBJ2-3
TGTGCCAGCAGCCAACTAGCGGGGGTAGATACGCAGTATTTT
CASSQLAGVDTQYF
>-|TRBV7-2|-|TRBJ2-3
TGTGCCAGCAGCTTTTGGGCTAGCGGAGGGGGGGCAGATACGCAGTATTTT
CASSFWASGGGADTQYF
>-|TRBV30|TRBD1|TRBJ1-2
TGTGCCTGGAGTAAATACAGGGGTGGCTACACCTTC
CAWSKYRGGYTF
>few|TRBV6-6|TRBD1|TRBJ1-2
TGTGCCAGCAGTTACTCGGGGACAGGGCTTGGAAATGGCTACACCTTC
CASSYSGTGLGNGYTF
>-|TRBV7-3|-|TRBJ1-1
TGTGCCAGCAGCATAAACATGAACACTGAAGCTTTCTTT
CASSINMNTEAFF
>-|TRBV29-1|-|TRBJ1-2
TGCAGTGGTGGTAGTCCTAACTATGGCTACACCTTC
CSGGSPNYGYTF
>-|TRBV27|TRBD2|TRBJ2-1
TGTGCCAGCAGACGGCGGGGGGGCTCATACAATGAGCAGTTCTTC
CASRRRGGSYNEQFF
>-|TRBV5-5|-|TRBJ2-5
TGTGCCAGCCACAGGTCAGGGGAGACCCAGTACTTC
CASHRSGETQYF